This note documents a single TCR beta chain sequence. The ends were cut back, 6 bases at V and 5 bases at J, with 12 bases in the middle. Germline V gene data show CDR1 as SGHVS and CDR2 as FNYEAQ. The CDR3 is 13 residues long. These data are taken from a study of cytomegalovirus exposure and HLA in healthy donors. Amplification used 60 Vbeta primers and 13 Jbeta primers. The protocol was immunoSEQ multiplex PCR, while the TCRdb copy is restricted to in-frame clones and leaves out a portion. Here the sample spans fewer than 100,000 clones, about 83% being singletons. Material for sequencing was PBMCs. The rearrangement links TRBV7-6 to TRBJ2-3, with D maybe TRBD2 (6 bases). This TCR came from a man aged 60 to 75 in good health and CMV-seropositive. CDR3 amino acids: CASSPLGGDTQYF. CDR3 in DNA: TGTGCCAGCAGTCCACTGGGGGGAGATACGCAGTATTTT.